These T cell receptor beta chains were read from a single sample in a study of blood T cell repertoires in COVID-19. Profiled with immunoSEQ multiplex PCR; TCRdb holds only in-frame clones, not every one. The repertoire consists of about 130,000 clones, with about 87% occurring once and the leading ten covering over 3.5%. Sequenced input: peripheral blood. These receptors all come from a woman in her fifties or sixties with acute or convalescent COVID-19. The CDR3 runs from the conserved cysteine through the conserved F or W. The D gene is left open where the match is weak. Size values are once, few and many counts, or a class for expanded clones, and some rows have none.

V gene	J gene	clone size	D gene	CDR3 protein	CDR3 DNA
TRBV6-5	TRBJ1-2	.	.	CASSSTDIYGYTF	TGTGCCAGCAGCTCTACCGACATCTATGGCTACACCTTC
TRBV5-8	TRBJ1-5	.	TRBD1	CASRSGQGAYSNQPQHF	TGTGCCAGCAGATCTGGACAGGGGGCCTATAGCAATCAGCCCCAGCATTTT
TRBV11-1	TRBJ2-1	.	.	CASSKTVSKHNEQFF	TGTGCCAGCAGCAAGACAGTCAGTAAGCACAATGAGCAGTTCTTC
TRBV29-1	TRBJ1-3	.	TRBD1	CSVGTGGNTIYF	TGCAGCGTTGGGACAGGGGGAAACACCATATATTTT
TRBV27	TRBJ2-3	.	TRBD2	CASSLIAGERTDTQYF	TGTGCCAGCAGTCTCATAGCGGGAGAGCGCACAGATACGCAGTATTTT
TRBV5-1	TRBJ1-1	.	.	CASSLGAVLPLNTEAFF	TGCGCCAGCAGCTTGGGTGCGGTCCTCCCTTTGAACACTGAAGCTTTCTTT
TRBV2	TRBJ1-1	.	.	CAGTQGKKNTEAFF	TGTGCCGGTACACAGGGTAAGAAGAACACTGAAGCTTTCTTT
TRBV6-1	TRBJ1-5	.	.	CASSELLFGAQHF	TGTGCCAGCAGTGAACTCCTGTTTGGAGCCCAGCATTTT
TRBV19	TRBJ1-2	once	TRBD1	CASSPGQGNYGYTF	TGTGCCAGTTCACCGGGACAGGGGAACTATGGCTACACCTTC
TRBV28	TRBJ1-2	.	TRBD1	CASSTQTGAFHGYTF	TGTGCCAGCAGTACCCAGACAGGGGCGTTCCATGGCTACACCTTC
TRBV12-3/TRBV12-4	TRBJ1-2	.	TRBD1	CASSFDRARPYTF	TGTGCCAGCAGTTTCGACAGGGCCCGACCCTACACCTTC
TRBV19	TRBJ1-5	.	TRBD1	CASSDRGRGPQHF	TGTGCCAGTAGTGACAGGGGCCGGGGGCCCCAGCATTTT
TRBV5-1	TRBJ1-1	.	.	CASSSGFPRTEAFF	TGCGCCAGCAGCTCGGGGTTCCCTCGCACTGAAGCTTTCTTT
TRBV19	TRBJ1-6	.	TRBD1	CASRGQPDRGNSPLHF	TGTGCCAGTAGGGGACAGCCCGACAGGGGGAATTCACCCCTCCACTTT
TRBV20-1	TRBJ2-1	.	.	CSASGGQSSYNEQFF	TGCAGTGCTAGTGGGGGCCAGAGCTCCTACAATGAGCAGTTCTTC
TRBV28	TRBJ2-7	.	TRBD1	CASSRGTGGFNEQYF	TGTGCCAGCAGTCGGGGGACAGGGGGCTTCAACGAGCAGTACTTC
TRBV18	TRBJ2-7	.	.	CASRITGSEQYF	TGTGCCTCCAGGATCACAGGATCCGAGCAGTACTTC
TRBV3-1/TRBV3-2	TRBJ2-3	.	TRBD2	CASSLAGETDTQYF	TGTGCCAGCAGCCTAGCGGGAGAGACAGATACGCAGTATTTT
TRBV6-6	TRBJ1-5	.	TRBD1	CASRQGPDQPQHF	TGTGCCAGCAGACAGGGGCCTGATCAGCCCCAGCATTTT
TRBV29-1	TRBJ1-1	.	.	CSVGAGRTSNTEAFF	TGCAGCGTTGGGGCGGGCAGAACTTCGAACACTGAAGCTTTCTTT
TRBV7-8	TRBJ1-6	once	TRBD1	CASSPRTGGSYNSPLHF	TGTGCCAGCAGCCCCCGGACAGGTGGCTCCTATAATTCACCCCTCCACTTT
TRBV3-1/TRBV3-2	TRBJ2-1	.	.	CASSQKPLEQFF	TGTGCCAGCAGCCAAAAACCACTTGAGCAGTTCTTC
TRBV27	TRBJ2-6	few	.	CASSIQGSRANVLTF	TGTGCCAGCAGCATCCAGGGGAGCAGGGCCAACGTCCTGACTTTC
TRBV19	TRBJ1-4	.	.	CASRLERRENEKLFF	TGTGCCAGTAGACTCGAACGGCGGGAAAATGAAAAACTGTTTTTT
TRBV7-2	TRBJ2-1	few	.	CASSLWLDSYNEQFF	TGTGCCAGCAGCTTATGGCTAGACTCCTACAATGAGCAGTTCTTC
TRBV29-1	TRBJ2-2	.	TRBD2	CSARRGGGTSGVTANTGELFF	TGCAGCGCTAGGCGGGGGGGAGGGACTAGCGGGGTGACCGCGAACACCGGGGAGCTGTTTTTT
TRBV30	TRBJ1-4	.	.	CAWSVLSGAEKLFF	TGTGCCTGGAGTGTACTATCGGGAGCTGAAAAACTGTTTTTT
TRBV20-1	TRBJ1-5	.	TRBD1	CSASRGQERNQPQHF	TGCAGTGCTAGTAGGGGACAGGAACGCAATCAGCCCCAGCATTTT
TRBV27	TRBJ1-5	.	TRBD1	CASSLDRRSDQPQHF	TGTGCCAGCAGTCTGGACAGGAGGTCCGATCAGCCCCAGCATTTT
TRBV3-1/TRBV3-2	TRBJ2-7	.	TRBD2	CASSLGLAGNYEQYF	TGTGCCAGCAGCCTGGGACTAGCGGGTAACTACGAGCAGTACTTC
TRBV6-5	TRBJ1-4	.	.	CASKGATNEKLFF	TGTGCCAGCAAGGGAGCAACTAATGAAAAACTGTTTTTT
TRBV14	TRBJ2-1	.	TRBD2	CASSQLAGAYNEQFF	TGTGCCAGCAGCCAACTAGCGGGAGCGTACAATGAGCAGTTCTTC
TRBV11-2	TRBJ2-1	.	TRBD2	CASSPGVGSGSEQFF	TGTGCCAGCAGCCCCGGTGTTGGTAGCGGGAGTGAGCAGTTCTTC
TRBV6-5	TRBJ1-1	.	.	CASQRGFEAFF	TGTGCCAGCCAGAGGGGGTTTGAAGCTTTCTTT
TRBV2	TRBJ2-5	once	.	CASKGGTPQETQYF	TGTGCCAGCAAGGGAGGGACACCACAAGAGACCCAGTACTTC
TRBV6-1	TRBJ2-1	.	TRBD2	CASSELAGGGGEQFF	TGTGCCAGCAGTGAATTAGCGGGGGGAGGCGGTGAGCAGTTCTTC
TRBV2	TRBJ2-1	once	TRBD2	CASSVRLAGGGEQFF	TGTGCCAGCAGTGTCCGACTAGCGGGAGGAGGGGAGCAGTTCTTC
TRBV19	TRBJ2-7	few	.	CASIRALYEQYF	TGTGCCAGTATCAGGGCCCTCTACGAGCAGTACTTC
TRBV7-7	TRBJ2-5	.	TRBD2	CASSLAGVATQQETQYF	TGTGCTAGCAGCTTAGCGGGAGTAGCGACACAGCAAGAGACCCAGTACTTC
TRBV3-1/TRBV3-2	TRBJ2-1	few	TRBD2	CASSLGLAGGPNEQFF	TGTGCCAGCAGTCTGGGACTAGCGGGAGGGCCCAATGAGCAGTTCTTC
TRBV19	TRBJ2-1	.	TRBD2	CASSSGTSGRGGEQFF	TGTGCCAGTAGTTCCGGGACTAGCGGGAGAGGAGGCGAGCAGTTCTTC
TRBV7-6	TRBJ1-6	.	.	CASSFRSSYNSPLHF	TGTGCCAGCAGCTTTCGGAGCTCCTATAATTCACCCCTCCACTTT
TRBV27	TRBJ2-1	.	TRBD2	CASSPYPGLAGEDEQFF	TGTGCCAGCAGTCCCTACCCCGGACTAGCGGGAGAGGATGAGCAGTTCTTC
TRBV20-1	TRBJ1-2	.	.	CSARADYGYTF	TGCAGTGCTAGGGCAGACTATGGCTACACCTTC
TRBV20-1	TRBJ1-2	.	.	CSARVASGYTF	TGCAGTGCTAGAGTTGCGAGTGGCTACACCTTC
TRBV27	TRBJ1-5	.	.	CASSSYARGGNQPQHF	TGTGCCAGCAGTTCATACGCCCGGGGGGGGAATCAGCCCCAGCATTTT
TRBV6-5	TRBJ1-2	.	.	CASSTGQIYGYTF	TGTGCCAGCAGTACCGGACAGATCTATGGCTACACCTTC
TRBV29-1	TRBJ2-5	.	.	CSVRTAKETQYF	TGCAGCGTCCGGACAGCCAAAGAGACCCAGTACTTC